The sequence of this T cell receptor beta chain was determined in a study of blood T cell repertoires in COVID-19. Sequencing used immunoSEQ multiplex PCR; TCRdb keeps in-frame clones, though not all of them. The sample lists around 330,000 clones; about 87% were seen once. Categorization into cohorts depended on clinical history that participants reported. Recovered status in Cohort 3 required two negative PCRs, clearance, or symptom resolution. This clone was counted only a few times. The V gene's germline CDR1 is LNHNV and CDR2 YYDKDF (reference sequence). Trimming removed 5 bases at V and 0 bases at J, with 11 bases between. The CDR3 covers 16 residues.

The chain has TRBV15 and TRBJ2-6, with a tentative D call TRBD1 (6 bases). This receptor was taken from a woman aged 18-29 years who had recovered from COVID-19. Sequenced input: PBMCs or T cells enriched from blood (not recorded which). The CDR3 reads CATSGGTRSGANVLTF. The CDR3, as DNA: TGTGCCACCAGCGGGGGCACGCGCTCTGGGGCCAACGTCCTGACTTTC.